Following are 22 T cell receptor beta chains from one sample sequenced in a study of CD8+ T cells in alopecia areata (dated by TCRdb to 2017 to 2018). The library was prepared using the immunoSEQ multiplex PCR assay. To provide template for TCR sequencing, every sample had RNA extracted and reverse transcribed into cDNA. As stored in TCRdb, this immuneACCESS dataset retains in-frame rearrangements with V and J assigned. A fraction of the clones does not appear; measured against another copy, unresolved V genes explain less than half of the discrepancy, and the remainder lacks a known reason. This sample comprises about 150,000 clones, around 86% of them detected only once. The ten largest clones take up about 14% of the sample. Reading the label with the study, this specimen's time point is: baseline before oral tofacitinib. Specimen: CD8+ T cells sorted from blood, collected at week 0. Receptors were obtained from a human donor with alopecia areata.

The CDR3 DNA follows: TGTGCCACCCACACAGATACGCAGTATTTT. Translated: CATHTDTQYF. The chain is built from TRBV7-9 and TRBJ2-3; D is undetermined. The CDR3 is made up of 10 amino acids. CDR1 and CDR2 (germline): SEHNR, FQNEAQ (reference sequence). Trimming stripped 10 bases from V and 2 bases from J, with 4 bases between. The full variable domain, in which reference TRBV7-9 and TRBJ2-3 provide the parts outside the CDR3, is DTGVSQNPRHKITKRGQNVTFRCDPISEHNRLYWYRQTLGQGPEFLTYFQNEAQLEKSRLLSDRFSAERPKGSFSTLEIQRTEQGDSAMYLCATHTDTQYFGPGTRLTVL.

As concerns this clone: Other nucleotide sequences from this sample produce the same CDR3. The chain employs TRBV29-1 and TRBJ1-1, with D unresolved. The germline gives CDR1 SQVTM, CDR2 ANQGSEA. CDR3 length: 10 amino acids. Trimming stripped 4 bases from V and 5 bases from J, with 5 bases between. The CDR3 spells CSVVVTEAFF. The CDR3 DNA reads TGCAGCGTTGTTGTGACTGAAGCTTTCTTT.

The chain carries TRBV2 and TRBJ2-5; tentatively, D is TRBD2 (6 bases). The DNA end favors TRBJ2-7, so the J call may be wrong. The V gene's germline CDR1 is SNHLY and CDR2 FYNNEI. The CDR3 covers 14 residues. The CDR3 protein is CASSTPGGPYEQYF. CDR3 in DNA: TGTGCCAGCAGTACACCCGGGGGACCCTACGAGCAGTACTTC.

This clone has only one observation. V gene TRBV27 combines with J gene TRBJ2-7, with TRBD2 as a possible D gene (5 bases). The CDR3 consists of 14 residues. V lost 5 bases to trimming and J lost 3 bases, with 14 bases between them. Per the germline V gene, CDR1 is MNHEY and CDR2 is SMNVEV (reference sequence). CDR3 sequence: CASSLGGPLYEQYF. The CDR3, as DNA: TGTGCCAGCAGTCTCGGAGGCCCCCTCTACGAGCAGTACTTC.

DNA of the CDR3: TGCGCCAGCAGCTTGGGCACTGCCGGAGATCAGCCCCAGCATTTT. It codes for CASSLGTAGDQPQHF. This chain uses TRBV5-1 with TRBJ1-5; the D is unclear. Trimming cost V 0 bases and J 5 bases, with 12 bases left between them. Germline V gene lookup returns CDR1 SGHRS and CDR2 YFSETQ. The CDR3 totals 15 residues.

The rearrangement uses TRBV19 and TRBJ2-5; perhaps TRBD2 as D (6 bases). TRBJ2-7 matches the DNA end more closely, so the J call is doubtful. This CDR3 comprises 14 residues. The germline CDR1 and CDR2 sequences are LNHDA and SQIVND (reference sequence). DNA for the CDR3: TGTGCCAGTAGTATAATGGATGGGAGGTACGAGCAGTACTTC. Its translation: CASSIMDGRYEQYF.

The CDR3 protein is CSVELPGYTGELFF. In DNA form, the CDR3 reads TGCAGCGTTGAATTACCAGGGTACACCGGGGAGCTGTTTTTT. The chain links TRBV29-1 to TRBJ2-2; possibly TRBD1 for D (5 bases). V was trimmed by 2 bases and J by 3 bases, leaving 10 bases between them. Per the germline V gene, CDR1 is SQVTM and CDR2 is ANQGSEA. The CDR3 consists of 14 residues.

The V and J genes are TRBV9 and TRBJ1-1; TRBD1 might be the D (5 bases). Trimming removed 3 bases at V and 1 base at J, with 13 bases between. Germline CDR1 SGDLS, CDR2 YYNGEE. The CDR3 loop spans 15 amino acids. The CDR3 is CASSGVPGGNTEAFF. Written as DNA, the CDR3 is TGTGCCAGCAGCGGGGTCCCGGGGGGGAACACTGAAGCTTTCTTT.

This chain connects TRBV7-8 to TRBJ1-5; D not resolved. Germline V CDR1 and CDR2: SGHVS, FQNEAQ. The V gene lost 5 bases and the J gene lost 0 bases, with 11 bases spanning the gap. CDR3 length: 15 residues. DNA for the CDR3: TGTGCCAGCAGCAATGGACGGTATAGCAATCAGCCCCAGCATTTT. Amino acid sequence: CASSNGRYSNQPQHF. The variable domain in full, completed from reference TRBV7-8 and TRBJ1-5, reads GAGVSQSPRYKVAKRGQDVALRCDPISGHVSLFWYQQALGQGPEFLTYFQNEAQLDKSGLPSDRFFAERPEGSVSTLKIQRTQQEDSAVYLCASSNGRYSNQPQHFGDGTRLSIL.

The chain is built from TRBV29-1 and TRBJ1-4; 8 nucleotides line up with TRBD1. V lost 1 base and J lost 2; bases outside the gene matches: 3. CDR1 and CDR2 from the germline V gene are SQVTM and ANQGSEA. This CDR3 spans 15 amino acids. DNA for the CDR3: TGCAGCGTTGAAGGGACAGGGACGACTAATGAAAAACTGTTTTTT. Translation gives CSVEGTGTTNEKLFF.

The V and J genes are TRBV28 and TRBJ2-2, with D hard to call. The CDR3 spans 13 residues. The V and J ends lost 7 bases and 2 bases respectively, with 8 bases between them. Germline assignment: CDR1 MDHEN and CDR2 SYDVKM. The CDR3 DNA is TGTGCCAGCACTGACTTTAACACCGGGGAGCTGTTTTTT. Its protein is CASTDFNTGELFF.

V is TRBV11-2 and J is TRBJ2-7, with D unresolved. V was cut by 0 bases and J by 0 bases, with 6 bases left in between. The length of the CDR3 is 14 residues. CDR1 is SGHAT and CDR2 is FQNNGV in the germline V gene. This CDR3 reads CASSLDWGSYEQYF. CDR3 nucleotide sequence: TGTGCCAGCAGCTTAGATTGGGGCTCCTACGAGCAGTACTTC.

A single count supports this clone. The chain has TRBV9 and TRBJ2-1; tentatively, D is TRBD2 (6 bases). CDR1 SGDLS and CDR2 YYNGEE come from the germline V gene. There are 14 residues in the CDR3. The V end lost 3 bases, the J end lost 8 bases, and 15 bases lay between the germline ends. CDR3 protein: CASSDGTPYDEQFF. CDR3 sequence (DNA): TGTGCCAGCAGCGACGGGACTCCGTACGATGAGCAGTTCTTC.

The gene calls are TRBV5-5 and TRBJ2-1, with TRBD1 identical over 7 bases. Germline V gene sequence: CDR1 SGHKS, CDR2 YYEKEE (reference sequence). The CDR3 is made up of 13 amino acids. Trimming cost V 4 bases and J 9 bases; bases outside gene matches: 7. CDR3 in amino acids: CASSPQGSSEQFF. For the CDR3, the DNA is TGTGCCAGCAGCCCACAGGGGAGCAGTGAGCAGTTCTTC.

V and J are TRBV7-9 and TRBJ2-2; no firm D call. The germline V and J ends were trimmed by 1 base and 2 bases, with 2 bases remaining between them. CDR3 length equals 13 residues. CDR1 is SEHNR, CDR2 FQNEAQ, per germline (reference sequence). The CDR3 reads CASSLGNTGELFF. The DNA for the CDR3 is TGTGCCAGCAGCTTAGGAAACACCGGGGAGCTGTTTTTT.

The V call is TRBV29-1, the J call TRBJ1-2; a possible D gene is TRBD1 (5 bases). CDR1 is SQVTM, CDR2 ANQGSEA, per germline. This CDR3 has 11 amino acids. Trimming stripped 3 bases from V and 7 bases from J, with 9 bases between. The CDR3 DNA reads TGCAGCGTTGATGAAAGGGGTGGCTACACCTTC. As protein: CSVDERGGYTF.

This clone was observed once. V and J are TRBV5-4 and TRBJ2-7; 7 bases match TRBD2. The V gene's germline CDR1 is SGHNT and CDR2 YYREEE (reference sequence). V dropped 4 bases and J dropped 5; count of bases not matched to a gene: 12. CDR3 length equals 15 residues. The CDR3 sequence: CASSTAGTNYHEQYF. The CDR3 DNA reads TGTGCCAGCAGCACAGCCGGGACTAACTACCACGAGCAGTACTTC.

This clone occurred a few times. The gene calls are TRBV9 and TRBJ1-2; 9 nucleotides line up with TRBD1. After removal of 3 bases from V and 7 bases from J, the junction contained 13 bases not matched to a gene. Germline values: CDR1 SGDLS, CDR2 YYNGEE. The CDR3 consists of 16 residues. The CDR3 protein is CASSENPGQGIGGYTF. In DNA, the CDR3 is TGTGCCAGCAGCGAAAATCCGGGACAGGGTATTGGTGGCTACACCTTC.

The V gene is TRBV4-1, the J gene TRBJ2-3; unclear D gene. The germline gives CDR1 MGHRA, CDR2 YSYEKL. V was pared by 2 bases and J by 4 bases, with 10 bases between. The CDR3 sequence is 14 residues long. CDR3 in amino acids: CASSQSSRADTQYF. CDR3 bases: TGCGCCAGCAGCCAAAGTTCTAGAGCAGATACGCAGTATTTT.

The J gene is TRBJ2-7, the V gene TRBV7-9; 9 bases are shared with TRBD1. The ends lost 5 bases at V and 2 bases at J; junction bases unmatched: 7. The germline V gene has CDR1 SEHNR and CDR2 FQNEAQ (reference sequence). The CDR3 covers 15 residues. In DNA, the CDR3 is TGTGCCAGCAGCCCCCGGGACAGGGCCGCCTACGAGCAGTACTTC. It encodes CASSPRDRAAYEQYF.

The chain carries TRBV7-8 and TRBJ2-3, with a weak D call TRBD2 (6 bases). The CDR3 loop spans 15 amino acids. V was pared by 1 base and J by 6 bases, with 14 bases between. Germline loops: CDR1 SGHVS, CDR2 FQNEAQ. CDR3 sequence reads: CASSLGGQGGDTQYF. The DNA for the CDR3 is TGTGCCAGCAGCTTAGGCGGTCAGGGAGGTGATACGCAGTATTTT. Combining the CDR3 with reference TRBV7-8 and TRBJ2-3 gives the whole variable domain GAGVSQSPRYKVAKRGQDVALRCDPISGHVSLFWYQQALGQGPEFLTYFQNEAQLDKSGLPSDRFFAERPEGSVSTLKIQRTQQEDSAVYLCASSLGGQGGDTQYFGPGTRLTVL.

The V and J genes are TRBV7-9 and TRBJ1-2; D is ambiguous. CDR3 length equals 14 residues. Looked up from germline, CDR1 is SEHNR and CDR2 is FQNEAQ (reference sequence). V lost 5 bases, J lost 3 bases, and 13 bases lay in between. The CDR3 region is CASSHPSVDYGYTF. As DNA, the CDR3 is TGTGCCAGCAGCCATCCTTCAGTCGACTATGGCTACACCTTC.